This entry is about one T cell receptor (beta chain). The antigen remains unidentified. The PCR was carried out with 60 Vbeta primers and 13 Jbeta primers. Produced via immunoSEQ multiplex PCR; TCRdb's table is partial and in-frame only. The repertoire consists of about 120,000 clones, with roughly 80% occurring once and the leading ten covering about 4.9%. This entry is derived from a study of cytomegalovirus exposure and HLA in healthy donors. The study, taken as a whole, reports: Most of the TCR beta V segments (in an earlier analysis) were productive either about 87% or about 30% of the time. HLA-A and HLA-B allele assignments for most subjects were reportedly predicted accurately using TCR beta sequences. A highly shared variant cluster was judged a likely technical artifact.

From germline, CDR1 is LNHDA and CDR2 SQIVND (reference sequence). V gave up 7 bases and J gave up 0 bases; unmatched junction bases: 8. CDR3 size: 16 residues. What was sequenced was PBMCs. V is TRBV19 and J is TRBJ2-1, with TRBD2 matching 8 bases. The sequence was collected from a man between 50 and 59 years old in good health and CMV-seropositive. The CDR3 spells CASKSSGGSSYNEQFF. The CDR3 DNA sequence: TGTGCCAGTAAGTCCAGCGGGGGTAGCTCCTACAATGAGCAGTTCTTC. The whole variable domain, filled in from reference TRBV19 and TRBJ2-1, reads DGGITQSPKYLFRKEGQNVTLSCEQNLNHDAMYWYRQDPGQGLRLIYYSQIVNDFQKGDIAEGYSVSREKKESFPLTVTSAQKNPTAFYLCASKSSGGSSYNEQFFGPGTRLTVL.